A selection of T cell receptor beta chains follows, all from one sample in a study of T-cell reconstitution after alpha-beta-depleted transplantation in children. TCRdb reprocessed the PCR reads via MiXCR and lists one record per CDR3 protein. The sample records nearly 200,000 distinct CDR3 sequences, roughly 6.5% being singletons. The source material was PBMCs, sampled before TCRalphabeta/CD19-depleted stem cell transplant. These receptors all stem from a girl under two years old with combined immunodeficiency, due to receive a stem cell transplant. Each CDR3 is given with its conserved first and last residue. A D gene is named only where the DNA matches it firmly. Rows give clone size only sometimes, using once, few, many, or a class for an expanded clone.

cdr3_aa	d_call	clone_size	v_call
CATSDFGTEAFF	.	few	TRBV24-1
CSARPGLAVSYEQYF	TRBD2	many	TRBV20-1
CSARRTGENIQYF	TRBD1	many	TRBV20-1
CASSFPSGHATGELFF	TRBD2	many	TRBV28
CASSPPPTSGSSYEQYF	TRBD2	many	TRBV28
CASSLVRGNTDTQYF	.	many	TRBV7-2
CASSPRLSGDEQFF	.	.	TRBV13
CASSVGTGGEKLFF	TRBD1	many	TRBV9
CASSLGEGERQPQHF	.	many	TRBV7-2
CASSQAGSSYNEQFF	.	many	TRBV4-1
CASSQVIEEVGYEQYF	.	many	TRBV4-1
CASSLNLGTGWFF	.	many	TRBV12-3/TRBV12-4
CASSFVDASSGANVLTF	.	few	TRBV27
CASSFSGGGAGEQYF	TRBD2	.	TRBV7-2
CASRSPEMRFRDTQYF	.	many	TRBV6-2/TRBV6-3
CASSYGTGATSNTQYF	TRBD1	many	TRBV6-5
CASSQDPPNYNEQFF	.	many	TRBV3-1
CASSFQAGNYGYTF	.	many	TRBV12-3/TRBV12-4
CASSYHVAGELFF	.	many	TRBV6-5
CASSSRGGWNQPQHF	.	many	TRBV7-8
CATSRSGQLNTEAFF	.	many	TRBV15
CAWNPTDLTGELFF	.	few	TRBV30
CASGDGGGYTF	.	many	TRBV10-2
CASSYLRGWSTGELFF	TRBD1	many	TRBV6-2/TRBV6-3
CASSQGQGADTQYF	TRBD1	many	TRBV3-1
CASSYSSGGPSNQPQHF	.	many	TRBV6-2/TRBV6-3